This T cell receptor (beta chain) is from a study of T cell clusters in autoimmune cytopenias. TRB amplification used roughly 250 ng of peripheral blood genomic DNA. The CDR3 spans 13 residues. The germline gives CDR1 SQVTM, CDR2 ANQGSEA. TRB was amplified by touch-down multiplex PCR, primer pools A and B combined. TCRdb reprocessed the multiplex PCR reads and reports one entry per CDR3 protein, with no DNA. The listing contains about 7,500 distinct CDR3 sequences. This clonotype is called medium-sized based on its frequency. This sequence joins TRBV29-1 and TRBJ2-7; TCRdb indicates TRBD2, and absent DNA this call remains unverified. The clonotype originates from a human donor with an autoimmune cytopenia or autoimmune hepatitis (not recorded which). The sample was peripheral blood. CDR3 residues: CSVGVAGGWEQYF.